This T cell receptor beta chain was sequenced in a study of blood T cells in healthy people across ages. The second PCR ran roughly 6 to 12 cycles with a sample-barcoded 5' primer and J-beta primers. Each CDR3 protein gets one entry after TCRdb re-called the 5' RACE reads with MiXCR. The sample carries 1.5 million to 2 million distinct CDR3 sequences, 28% recorded once. This clonotype was seen a handful of times. The sequence derives from a woman in her twenties or thirties in good health. The sequenced sample consisted of blood.

CDR3 in amino acids: CASSSGQTTGELFF. The CDR3 region has the DNA TGCGCCAGCAGCTCGGGACAGACCACCGGGGAGCTGTTTTTT. V is TRBV5-1 and J is TRBJ2-2; 7 bases line up with TRBD1. The CDR3 extends over 14 amino acids. Germline V gene data show CDR1 as SGHRS and CDR2 as YFSETQ. V dropped 3 bases and J dropped 4; count of bases not matched to a gene: 3.